The 32 T cell receptor beta chains below come from one sample, sequenced in a study of T cell responses to AZD1222 COVID-19 vaccine. Profiled with immunoSEQ multiplex PCR; TCRdb holds only in-frame clones, not every one. The sample gives 120,000 to 150,000 clones, over 85% of which show up once; around 1.7% is in the top ten. The sample in question was peripheral blood, obtained 28 days after the second AZD1222 dose. Receptor source: an adult who received the AZD1222 COVID-19 vaccine.

The CDR3 region has the DNA TGTGCCAGCAGTTTAGGAGCGGGAGACATTCAGTACTTC. Its translation: CASSLGAGDIQYF. J is TRBJ2-4 and V is TRBV12-3 or TRBV12-4, with 8 bases aligning to TRBD2. This CDR3 has 13 amino acids. V lost 1 base and J lost 8; bases outside the gene matches: 1.

This rearrangement joins TRBV7-8 to TRBJ1-5, with D hard to call. Germline V gene lookup returns CDR1 SGHVS and CDR2 FQNEAQ. This CDR3 spans 14 amino acids. The V and J ends lost 7 bases and 5 bases respectively, with 15 bases between them. The CDR3 loop reads CASTLPGEDQPQHF. The CDR3 DNA follows: TGTGCCAGCACCCTCCCAGGTGAGGATCAGCCCCAGCATTTT.

The rearrangement uses TRBV30 and TRBJ1-1; possible D gene TRBD1, 5 bases. Germline lookup yields CDR1 GTSNPN and CDR2 SVGIG (reference sequence). The V gene lost 4 bases and the J gene lost 0 bases, with 18 bases spanning the gap. The CDR3 totals 16 residues. CDR3 sequence reads: CAWIPGLWGVNTEAFF. In DNA form, the CDR3 reads TGTGCCTGGATCCCGGGACTTTGGGGGGTGAACACTGAAGCTTTCTTT.

V is TRBV15 and J is TRBJ1-3; no clear D gene. This CDR3 region has 14 residues. Germline assignment: CDR1 LNHNV and CDR2 YYDKDF (reference sequence). V shed 6 bases and J shed 0 bases, with 9 bases lying between them. CDR3 amino acids: CATSESNSGNTIYF. The DNA of the CDR3 is TGTGCCACCAGTGAAAGCAACTCTGGAAACACCATATATTTT.

V is TRBV5-8 and J is TRBJ2-6; TRBD1 might be the D (5 bases). This CDR3 spans 17 amino acids. CDR1 and CDR2 from the germline V gene are SGHTS and YDEGEE. V lost 0 bases, J lost 0 bases, and 10 bases lay in between. DNA for the CDR3: TGTGCCAGCAGCTTGGAACAGGCCTACTCTGGGGCCAACGTCCTGACTTTC. This gives the protein CASSLEQAYSGANVLTF.

The V and J genes are TRBV6-2 or TRBV6-3 and TRBJ2-3; D ambiguous. The V end was cut by 4 bases, the J end by 6 bases, with 14 bases between. The CDR3 runs 14 residues. Germline V gives CDR1 MNHEY, CDR2 SVGEGT. CDR3 sequence reads: CASSFGRPRDTQYF. CDR3 bases: TGTGCCAGCAGTTTCGGACGTCCTCGGGATACGCAGTATTTT.

This clone has only one observation. The CDR3: CASSYSWDTQYF. In DNA, the CDR3 is TGTGCCAGCAGTTACAGTTGGGATACGCAGTATTTT. The chain recombines TRBV6-2 or TRBV6-3 with TRBJ2-3; D not resolved. The CDR3 loop spans 12 amino acids. V lost 2 bases and J lost 6, with 6 bases in between. CDR1 and CDR2 (germline): MNHEY, SVGEGT.

The chain joins TRBV7-9 to TRBJ2-1; D is perhaps TRBD1 (6 bases). Germline CDR1 and CDR2: SEHNR and FQNEAQ (reference sequence). There are 15 residues in the CDR3. V was shortened by 5 bases and J by 7 bases, with 18 bases between the two germline ends. CDR3 region: CASSRDNPRWNEQFF. The CDR3 coding sequence is TGTGCCAGCAGCCGGGACAATCCCAGGTGGAATGAGCAGTTCTTC.

The genes are TRBV30 and TRBJ1-4; 9 nucleotides line up with TRBD1. The CDR3 is 15 amino acids. V dropped 5 bases and J dropped 2; count of bases not matched to a gene: 6. Germline CDR1 and CDR2: GTSNPN and SVGIG (reference sequence). CDR3 region: CAWSNRGRTNEKLFF. CDR3 bases: TGTGCCTGGTCAAACAGGGGGCGGACTAATGAAAAACTGTTTTTT.

The genes are TRBV28 and TRBJ1-1; tentatively, D is TRBD1 (6 bases). There are 18 residues in the CDR3. CDR1 and CDR2 (germline): MDHEN, SYDVKM. The V end was cut by 3 bases, the J end by 0 bases, with 20 bases between. The CDR3 nucleotides read TGTGCCAGCAGTTTCAATTACAGGGCGAAGGGTATGAACACTGAAGCTTTCTTT. It translates to CASSFNYRAKGMNTEAFF.

The chain's CDR3 is CASSYRGGKSPLHF. Written as DNA, the CDR3 is TGTGCCAGCAGTTACAGGGGAGGGAAGTCACCCCTCCACTTT. The chain combines TRBV28 with TRBJ1-6; 7 nucleotides agree with TRBD1. Trimming took 4 bases from V and 10 from J; bases not matched to a gene: 7. Per the germline V gene, CDR1 is MDHEN and CDR2 is SYDVKM. This CDR3 is built from 14 residues.

The J gene is TRBJ2-6, the V gene TRBV24-1; the D gene is possibly TRBD2 (6 bases). The CDR3 is 18 residues long. The germline CDR1 and CDR2 sequences are KGHDR and SFDVKD. Trimming removed 5 bases at V and 0 bases at J, with 16 bases between. CDR3 bases: TGTGCCACCAGTGGACGGACGGGAGTGAGCTCTGGGGCCAACGTCCTGACTTTC. It encodes CATSGRTGVSSGANVLTF.

The J gene is TRBJ2-1, the V gene TRBV5-1, with D perhaps matching TRBD1 (6 bases). Germline values: CDR1 SGHRS, CDR2 YFSETQ. This CDR3 region has 15 residues. With 5 bases removed from V and 9 bases from J, the gap between germline ends came to 21 bases. The CDR3: CASSLGQGVMGEQFF. DNA for the CDR3: TGCGCCAGCAGTCTGGGACAAGGGGTCATGGGTGAGCAGTTCTTC.

The chain joins TRBV24-1 to TRBJ2-2, with TRBD1 identical over 8 bases. Per the germline V gene, CDR1 is KGHDR and CDR2 is SFDVKD. The CDR3 runs 17 residues. V lost 3 bases, J lost 0 bases, and 5 bases stayed unmatched. In DNA, the CDR3 is TGTGCCACCAGTGATGTCAGGACAGGGACGAACACCGGGGAGCTGTTTTTT. It codes for CATSDVRTGTNTGELFF.

CDR3 sequence: CASSWGPPGYYEQYF. The CDR3 DNA is TGTGCCAGCAGTTGGGGCCCTCCTGGATACTACGAGCAGTACTTC. V usage is TRBV6-5 and J usage is TRBJ2-7, with D maybe TRBD1 (5 bases). CDR3 size: 15 residues. The V gene lost 4 bases and the J gene lost 3 bases, with 16 bases spanning the gap. Looked up from germline, CDR1 is MNHEY and CDR2 is SVGAGI.

The rearrangement joins TRBV10-2 to TRBJ2-3, with 7 positions matching TRBD2. V lost 6 bases, J lost 3 bases, and 6 bases stayed unmatched. Germline CDR1 WSHSY, CDR2 SAAADI. The CDR3 is 14 residues long. The CDR3 sequence: CASRTAGPTDTQYF. CDR3 in DNA: TGCGCCAGCAGGACAGCGGGACCTACAGATACGCAGTATTTT.

This sequence joins TRBV4-1 and TRBJ1-2; TRBD1 agrees at 9 bases. CDR1 and CDR2 from the germline V gene are MGHRA and YSYEKL. The V and J ends lost 5 bases and 3 bases, in that order; junction bases with no gene match: 7. The CDR3 is 15 residues long. CDR3: CASSFSTGGDYGYTF. The CDR3 coding sequence is TGCGCCAGCAGCTTCTCGACAGGGGGGGACTATGGCTACACCTTC.

The CDR3 loop reads CAWSGANTEAFF. The DNA of the CDR3 is TGTGCCTGGAGCGGGGCTAACACTGAAGCTTTCTTT. V usage is TRBV30 and J usage is TRBJ1-1; a possible D gene is TRBD1 (5 bases). Germline V lookup: CDR1 GTSNPN, CDR2 SVGIG (reference sequence). The CDR3 is made up of 12 amino acids. With 3 bases removed from V and 2 bases from J, the gap between germline ends came to 7 bases.

The chain links TRBV30 to TRBJ1-1; unclear D gene. The ends were cut back, 7 bases at V and 0 bases at J, with 6 bases in the middle. In germline, CDR1 is GTSNPN, CDR2 SVGIG (reference sequence). This CDR3 has 11 residues. The CDR3 sequence: CASRMNTEAFF. CDR3 in DNA: TGTGCCTCTCGCATGAACACTGAAGCTTTCTTT. Full variable domain (missing parts from reference TRBV30 and TRBJ1-1): SQTIHQWPATLVQPVGSPLSLECTVEGTSNPNLYWYRQAAGRGLQLLFYSVGIGQISSEVPQNLSASRPQDRQFILSSKKLLLSDSGFYLCASRMNTEAFFGQGTRLTVV.

The chain employs TRBV19 and TRBJ1-5; TRBD1 might be the D (6 bases). Germline V gene lookup returns CDR1 LNHDA and CDR2 SQIVND (reference sequence). The length of the CDR3 is 15 residues. Deletions cut 6 bases from V and 1 base from J, with 13 bases between. CDR3 sequence (DNA): TGTGCCAGTAGGATCCAACAGGGAAGCAATCAGCCCCAGCATTTT. Protein sequence: CASRIQQGSNQPQHF. The full variable domain, its missing parts supplied by reference TRBV19 and TRBJ1-5, is DGGITQSPKYLFRKEGQNVTLSCEQNLNHDAMYWYRQDPGQGLRLIYYSQIVNDFQKGDIAEGYSVSREKKESFPLTVTSAQKNPTAFYLCASRIQQGSNQPQHFGDGTRLSIL.

The chain uses TRBV19 and TRBJ1-5; 9 positions agree with TRBD1. Germline-derived CDR1 and CDR2 are LNHDA and SQIVND (reference sequence). The CDR3 spans 17 residues. Trimming cost V 6 bases and J 5 bases; bases outside gene matches: 14. For the CDR3, the DNA is TGTGCCAGTAGCCCCGGGACAGGGAAAGCCCCTTATCAGCCCCAGCATTTT. Protein: CASSPGTGKAPYQPQHF.

The chain carries TRBV30 and TRBJ1-1; unclear D gene. V was cut by 0 bases and J by 0 bases, with 11 bases left in between. Germline V gives CDR1 GTSNPN, CDR2 SVGIG (reference sequence). The CDR3 covers 15 residues. The CDR3, as DNA: TGTGCCTGGAGTGTTTTGGGCATCCTGAACACTGAAGCTTTCTTT. This encodes CAWSVLGILNTEAFF. Combining the CDR3 with reference TRBV30 and TRBJ1-1 gives the whole variable domain SQTIHQWPATLVQPVGSPLSLECTVEGTSNPNLYWYRQAAGRGLQLLFYSVGIGQISSEVPQNLSASRPQDRQFILSSKKLLLSDSGFYLCAWSVLGILNTEAFFGQGTRLTVV.

The V call is TRBV6-2 or TRBV6-3, the J call TRBJ2-5, with 8 bases matching TRBD2. This CDR3 spans 14 amino acids. J gave up 2 bases and V 5 bases, and 4 bases lay outside the gene matches. From germline, CDR1 is MNHEY and CDR2 SVGEGT. The CDR3 DNA follows: TGTGCCAGCAGTCTCAGCGGGGGTCAAGAGACCCAGTACTTC. The encoded protein is CASSLSGGQETQYF.

The CDR3 here is CASSEASGSTDTQYF. The CDR3 coding sequence is TGTGCCAGCAGTGAAGCTAGCGGGAGCACAGATACGCAGTATTTT. This chain links TRBV6-4 with TRBJ2-3; TRBD2 aligns across 8 bases. The CDR3 covers 15 residues. After removal of 3 bases from V and 0 bases from J, the junction contained 2 bases not matched to a gene. Per the germline V gene, CDR1 is MRHNA and CDR2 is SNTAGT.

The CDR3 loop is CASSSRVQGVRYGYTF. In DNA, the CDR3 is TGTGCCAGCAGTTCGAGAGTTCAGGGGGTTCGTTATGGCTACACCTTC. The J gene is TRBJ1-2, the V gene TRBV6-5, with TRBD1 matching over 7 bases. CDR1 and CDR2 from the germline V gene are MNHEY and SVGAGI. The V and J ends lost 4 bases and 5 bases, in that order; junction bases with no gene match: 13. CDR3 length equals 16 residues.

This chain links TRBV4-3 with TRBJ1-6; D is unresolved. V lost 0 bases and J 10 bases, leaving 16 bases between the germline ends. The CDR3 contains 16 residues. Looked up from germline, CDR1 is LGHNA and CDR2 is YSLEER. In DNA form, the CDR3 reads TGCGCCAGCAGCCAAGATTCATACGGATTACGGTCACCCCTCCACTTT. Its protein is CASSQDSYGLRSPLHF.

This clone was observed a single time. The chain links TRBV18 to TRBJ1-1; unclear D gene. Germline loops: CDR1 KGHSH, CDR2 LQKENI. V was shortened by 6 bases and J by 4 bases, with 18 bases between the two germline ends. CDR3 size: 15 residues. The CDR3 nucleotides are TGTGCCAGCTCGGGCGAGAACGGCGCCGGCACTGAAGCTTTCTTT. Protein product: CASSGENGAGTEAFF.

The CDR3 is CASSSILLNTGELFF. The CDR3 DNA reads TGTGCCAGCAGCTCTATCCTACTGAACACCGGGGAGCTGTTTTTT. V is TRBV5-8 and J is TRBJ2-2; D unclear. The CDR3 totals 15 residues. The germline V gene has CDR1 SGHTS and CDR2 YDEGEE. The ends were cut back, 3 bases at V and 1 base at J, with 10 bases in the middle.

The gene calls are TRBV18 and TRBJ2-1; D perhaps matches TRBD1 (5 bases). CDR1 is KGHSH, CDR2 LQKENI, per germline. This CDR3 region has 15 residues. V shed 2 bases and J shed 2 bases, with 10 bases lying between them. The CDR3 DNA is TGTGCCAGCTCACCAGGGCAGGACACCTACAATGAGCAGTTCTTC. Translated, it gives CASSPGQDTYNEQFF.

The rearrangement links TRBV5-1 to TRBJ1-1; 7 nucleotides line up with TRBD1. CDR3 length equals 13 residues. The V segment lost 4 bases and the J segment 7 bases; nucleotides outside the gene matches: 7. CDR1 is SGHRS and CDR2 is YFSETQ in the germline V gene. This CDR3 is CASSTGTAIEAFF. For the CDR3, the DNA is TGCGCCAGCAGCACTGGGACAGCGATTGAAGCTTTCTTT.

This rearrangement joins TRBV7-9 to TRBJ2-5, with TRBD1 identical over 8 bases. The CDR3 length is 13 residues. Germline V lookup: CDR1 SEHNR, CDR2 FQNEAQ (reference sequence). V was pared by 5 bases and J by 5 bases, with 4 bases of the junction left unmatched. CDR3 DNA sequence: TGTGCCAGCAGCCGCAGACAGGGGGAGACCCAGTACTTC. As protein: CASSRRQGETQYF.

The chain couples TRBV7-9 to TRBJ2-3; 11 bases line up with TRBD2. The length of the CDR3 is 18 residues. In germline, CDR1 is SEHNR, CDR2 FQNEAQ (reference sequence). The trim removed 5 bases at V and 0 bases at J, leaving 10 bases unmatched. CDR3 loop: CASSPSVGLAESTDTQYF. The CDR3 DNA is TGTGCCAGCAGCCCGAGTGTGGGACTAGCGGAGAGCACAGATACGCAGTATTTT.